The entry below describes one TCR beta chain. This clonotype was seen ten or more times. The clone's antigen remains unknown. The input lacks base qualities; no much larger clone sits a single base away. The CDR3 starts with the cysteine, ends with the phenylalanine, and has 15 residues. Solely the CDR3 DNA is kept, with 45 bases framed from the first base. Via the germline V gene, CDR1 is MNHEY and CDR2 SVGAGI. Unmatched junction bases come to 9, with V trimmed by 2 bases and J by 8 bases. Libraries were constructed by 5' RACE. Sequencing relied on an Illumina HiSeq 2500. The second PCR ran for about 7 to 11 cycles and used a J-beta primer mix along with a sample-barcoded 5' primer. Each TCR beta cDNA molecule received a unique molecular identifier from a template-switch 5' adaptor carrying 12 random nucleotides. Each sample yielded at least 3 million CDR3-containing paired-end reads. First-strand cDNA was synthesized from all RNA with the Mint cDNA synthesis kit, primed by a TRBC-specific oligonucleotide. Following uracil-DNA glycosylase treatment, all cDNA underwent a first 18-cycle PCR with the universal primers M1SS and BC2_uni_R. The authors' pipeline ran thus. Normalization of each sample was performed by random selection of 1 million high-quality reads, each carrying a distinct molecular identifier. Reads with shared molecular identifiers were discarded instead of being binned into consensus sequences. MiTCR, set to a Q25 quality threshold and the strictest error-elimination algorithm, was used for CDR3 identification, clonotype clustering and error correction. A nonparametric unseen species model with Euler transformation was used to estimate lower-bound total TCR beta diversity. The public reads were reprocessed in TCRdb via fastp at Q25 and MiXCR, keeping in-frame beta chains. Each record represents a unique CDR3 protein, reported with the most common genes and DNA among its rows. The V and J calls were not made by the authors but by TCRdb's processing. In all, the sample holds some 670,000 distinct CDR3 sequences, and 52% of those were seen once. The ten top clones hold approximately 13% of the sample.

Systemically healthy Caucasian individuals from Russia, approximately 39 in total and aged about 6 to 90 years, were included as donors. Each donor gave 8 to 10 milliliters of peripheral blood, drawn into EDTA-treated Vacutainer tubes. Ficoll-Paque density-gradient centrifugation was used to isolate PBMCs, with at least 6.5 million obtained per sample. Total RNA, at least 6 micrograms per sample, was extracted from PBMCs with Trizol reagent. For every donor, flow cytometry on a PBMC aliquot measured the percentage of naive CD45RAhigh/CD27high T cells. This entry belongs to a study of blood T cells in healthy people across ages (dated by TCRdb to between 2014 and 2016). General notes on the study: In model experiments, roughly one uniquely barcoded TCR beta cDNA molecule per two T cells was captured by template switching. The study measured age-related changes in TCR beta repertoire diversity using deep sequencing normalized with unique cDNA molecular identifiers. The donors were divided into four age groups: young (average about 15 years), middle-aged (under 40), aged (roughly 60) and long-lived (about 80). Donors of different ages were randomly distributed across sequencing lanes to avoid experimental bias. For two donors (one aged 18 to 29 and one aged 80 or older), the study analyzed two additional independent replicas of 1 million unique cDNA reads from the same blood draw.

General study outcomes and caveats: Donor CMV infection status was unknown, potentially confounding age-related changes in expanded clonotypes. Because profiling used bulk unsorted PBMCs, naive and antigen-experienced compartments could not be compared conclusively. As age increased, observed TCR beta diversity per million T cells dropped in a roughly linear way, and a significant reduction was already evident by age around 41. Observed TCR beta diversity correlated strongly with the percentage of naive T cells measured by flow cytometry. Estimates of total diversity based on one million sequenced T cells were regarded as lower bounds and as underestimates. Compared with the aged group, the long-lived group had more naive CD4+ T cells, fewer expanded clones and increased TCR diversity, a pattern suggesting age selection.

This receptor was taken from a woman at least 80 years old in good health. Sequencing was done on a sample of blood. The chain joins TRBV6-5 to TRBJ2-5; a stretch of 9 junction bases matches TRBD1. CDR3 sequence: CASSYVPGQGRTQYF. The sequenced DNA is TGTGCCAGCAGTTACGTACCGGGACAGGGTCGAACCCAGTACTTC.